This T cell receptor beta chain is drawn from a study of control samples from healthy donors and cancer patients. The protocol was immunoSEQ multiplex PCR, while the TCRdb copy is restricted to in-frame clones and leaves out a portion. The data contain 200,000 or so clones, roughly 94% of them singletons. Note on this clone: Other DNA sequences within the sample encode an identical CDR3.

Per germline, CDR1 MNHEY and CDR2 SVGAGI. The CDR3 runs to 13 residues. V shed 6 bases, J shed 5 bases, and the junction held 6 bases outside the gene matches. This TCR derives from a man between 45 and 60 years old in good health. Sequencing was done on a sample of blood. The chain combines TRBV6-5 with TRBJ2-5; 7 nucleotides agree with TRBD1. The CDR3 loop is CASSRDREETQYF. The CDR3 bases are TGTGCCAGCAGCAGAGACAGGGAGGAGACCCAGTACTTC.